Below, 31 T cell receptor beta chains from the same sample are listed, as sequenced in a study of shared clonotypes between healthy human individuals (dated by TCRdb to the early 2020s). Library construction relied on the immunoSEQ multiplex PCR assay. In TCRdb, the immuneACCESS table is reduced to in-frame sequences with V and J assigned. These tables do not hold every clone; where another copy was compared, an unresolved V gene accounts for under half, and the others remain unexplained. The sample yields 950,000 to 1,100,000 clones; approximately 76% were counted once. Approximately 1.5% of the sample comes from the top ten. Source material: memory CD4+ T cells sorted from blood. This sample's cell subset or site label indicates: CD45RA-negative fraction. The receptors originated from a man aged 18 to 29 in good health.

The chain uses TRBV6-5 and TRBJ2-7, with 7 bases matching TRBD1. The V gene's germline CDR1 is MNHEY and CDR2 SVGAGI. The junction had 6 bases not matched to a gene; V was cut back by 5 bases and J by 5 bases. This CDR3 spans 13 amino acids. The CDR3 DNA follows: TGTGCCAGCAGTCACGGGACAGCCAACGAGCAGTACTTC. Translating it yields CASSHGTANEQYF.

The chain combines TRBV21-1 with TRBJ1-1; the table gives TRBD1 as D, unverified against the DNA. TRBV21-1 is described as a pseudogene. This CDR3 has 14 amino acids. The CDR3 protein is CASSPGGGNTEAFF. Written as DNA, the CDR3 is TGTGCCAGCAGCCCAGGGGGCGGGAACACTGAAGCTTTCTTT.

V is TRBV10-3 and J is TRBJ2-5; D is perhaps TRBD1 (5 bases). The CDR3 contains 14 residues. The germline V gene has CDR1 ENHRY and CDR2 SYGVKD. V lost 2 bases, J lost 5 bases, and 12 bases lay in between. This chain's CDR3 is CAISEALGRETQYF. CDR3 nucleotide sequence: TGTGCCATCAGTGAGGCATTGGGGCGGGAGACCCAGTACTTC.

The chain's CDR3 is CASSDPPGQGRNEQFF. The DNA of the CDR3 is TGTGCCAGCAGTGACCCCCCGGGACAGGGTAGGAATGAGCAGTTCTTC. The chain employs TRBV25-1 and TRBJ2-1; 9 nucleotides match TRBD1. The CDR3 has 16 residues. V lost 3 bases and J lost 7; bases outside the gene matches: 10. Germline loops: CDR1 MGHDK, CDR2 SYGVNS.

The V gene is TRBV11-1, the J gene TRBJ1-1; perhaps TRBD1 as D (5 bases). Germline V gene sequence: CDR1 SGHAT, CDR2 FQDESV (reference sequence). V was clipped by 3 bases and J by 5 bases, with 7 bases between them. The CDR3 loop spans 12 amino acids. DNA for the CDR3: TGTGCCAGCAGCTTTGAGGGGACTGAAGCTTTCTTT. Amino acid sequence: CASSFEGTEAFF.

The J gene is TRBJ1-5, the V gene TRBV12-5; TRBD1 is a possible D gene (5 bases). Trimming took off 1 base at V and 2 bases at J, with 21 bases between the two ends. The CDR3 is 19 residues long. The germline V gene has CDR1 LGHNT and CDR2 FRNRAP. Here the CDR3 DNA reads TGTGCTAGTGGTTTGGACGGGACGGCAAGGGAGTGGGGCAATCAGCCCCAGCATTTT. Encoded protein: CASGLDGTAREWGNQPQHF.

The gene calls are TRBV5-1 and TRBJ1-2; TRBD1 matches at 8 bases. Germline V CDR1 and CDR2: SGHRS, YFSETQ. The CDR3 extends over 15 amino acids. Germline trimming cut 1 base from V and 8 bases from J; bases unmatched to any gene: 10. CDR3 bases: TGCGCCAGCAGCTTGAACCCAGGGGGCGCGAACGGCTACACCTTC. Translation gives CASSLNPGGANGYTF.

The CDR3 DNA reads TGTGCCAGCAGCTTAGATGGGCCCTTCACGAGGTTTAGCGAGCAGTACTTC. It encodes CASSLDGPFTRFSEQYF. The chain carries TRBV11-2 and TRBJ2-7; D unresolved. CDR3 length: 17 residues. Trimming stripped 0 bases from V and 6 bases from J, with 21 bases between. Germline values: CDR1 SGHAT, CDR2 FQNNGV.

CDR3 DNA sequence: TGCGCCAGCAGCTTAGAGGGGGGGAACTATAATTCACCCCTCCACTTT. This codes for CASSLEGGNYNSPLHF. The chain recombines TRBV5-1 with TRBJ1-6; the D gene is possibly TRBD1 (6 bases). CDR3 length equals 16 residues. V shed 2 bases and J shed 3 bases, with 12 bases lying between them. Per the germline V gene, CDR1 is SGHRS and CDR2 is YFSETQ.

This chain links TRBV11-2 with TRBJ2-1; 10 bases are shared with TRBD2. The length of the CDR3 is 15 residues. Germline V gives CDR1 SGHAT, CDR2 FQNNGV. J gave up 9 bases and V 4 bases, and 9 bases lay outside the gene matches. CDR3 sequence reads: CASSSLAGEVGEQFF. CDR3 DNA: TGTGCCAGCAGCTCCCTAGCGGGAGAGGTCGGTGAGCAGTTCTTC.

In DNA, the CDR3 is TGTGCCAGCAGCCAGACCGGGTCCCTGACCCAAGAGACCCAGTACTTC. This translates into CASSQTGSLTQETQYF. The V call is TRBV5-8, the J call TRBJ2-5; D remains unclear. Germline V lookup: CDR1 SGHTS, CDR2 YDEGEE. This CDR3 is built from 16 residues. V was shortened by 4 bases and J by 1 base, with 17 bases between the two germline ends.

The gene calls are TRBV10-3 and TRBJ2-7; D perhaps matches TRBD1 (7 bases). The germline V gene has CDR1 ENHRY and CDR2 SYGVKD. This CDR3 has 14 amino acids. V lost 3 bases to trimming and J lost 5 bases, with 14 bases between them. CDR3 DNA: TGTGCCATCAGTGATCTTGGAGGGGGCGACGAGCAGTACTTC. Translation: CAISDLGGGDEQYF.

This chain connects TRBV10-3 to TRBJ2-3; the match to TRBD2 covers 7 bases. Trimming removed 4 bases from V and 6 bases from J; junction bases left unmatched: 10. This CDR3 is built from 15 residues. Germline CDR1 reads ENHRY; CDR2 reads SYGVKD. The DNA for the CDR3 is TGTGCCATCAGTGCAGGCGGGAGAGTAGTCGATACGCAGTATTTT. As protein: CAISAGGRVVDTQYF.

This clone was seen only once. The rearrangement joins TRBV5-4 to TRBJ1-1; TRBD1 matches at 7 bases. From germline, CDR1 is SGHNT and CDR2 YYREEE (reference sequence). Trimming cost V 4 bases and J 3 bases; bases outside gene matches: 9. The CDR3 is 15 amino acids. As DNA, the CDR3 is TGTGCCAGCAGCCGACAGGGTGGACGGGACACTGAAGCTTTCTTT. Translating it yields CASSRQGGRDTEAFF.

CDR3 sequence: CATSRDEVEKLFF. The CDR3 bases are TGTGCCACCAGCAGAGATGAGGTTGAAAAACTGTTTTTT. J is TRBJ1-4 and V is TRBV15; D is ambiguous. Trimming left V 0 bases short and J 7 bases short, with 6 bases between. CDR1 is LNHNV and CDR2 is YYDKDF in the germline V gene (reference sequence). The CDR3 is made up of 13 amino acids.

This clone is a singleton in its sample. The chain recombines TRBV5-6 with TRBJ1-2; no clear D gene. The germline V gene has CDR1 SGHDT and CDR2 YYEEEE. V was cut by 3 bases and J by 7 bases, with 13 bases left in between. The CDR3 loop spans 13 amino acids. The CDR3 DNA reads TGTGCCAGCAGCTGGGCGGGTACCGGTGGCTACACCTTC. Its protein product is CASSWAGTGGYTF.

The chain links TRBV4-1 to TRBJ1-5; 11 nucleotides agree with TRBD1. Per the germline V gene, CDR1 is MGHRA and CDR2 is YSYEKL. The CDR3 length is 21 residues. The J segment lost 0 bases and the V segment lost 2 bases, leaving 15 bases of the junction unmatched. The DNA for the CDR3 is TGCGCCAGCAGCCAACCCAACGGGACAGGGGGGGATCTTGGTAGCAATCAGCCCCAGCATTTT. This sequence encodes CASSQPNGTGGDLGSNQPQHF.

The V gene is TRBV19, the J gene TRBJ1-1, with D perhaps matching TRBD1 (5 bases). Germline-derived CDR1 and CDR2 are LNHDA and SQIVND (reference sequence). V was pared by 2 bases and J by 11 bases, with 12 bases between. The CDR3 is made up of 12 amino acids. For the CDR3, the DNA is TGTGCCAGTAGTATAAGTCGGGGCTTGGCTTTCTTT. Amino acids: CASSISRGLAFF.

The V and J genes are TRBV14 and TRBJ2-7; TRBD2 might be the D (5 bases). The CDR3 has 13 amino acids. V was shortened by 1 base and J by 6 bases, with 10 bases between the two germline ends. The germline CDR1 and CDR2 sequences are SGHDN and FVKESK. The CDR3 DNA sequence: TGTGCCAGCAGCCAAGGAACGAGGGCCGAGCAGTACTTC. Amino acid sequence: CASSQGTRAEQYF.

This clone occurred many times. The chain combines TRBV7-8 with TRBJ2-2; D is undetermined. Trimming stripped 1 base from V and 0 bases from J, with 15 bases between. This CDR3 is 18 amino acids long. Germline CDR1 reads SGHVS; CDR2 reads FQNEAQ. The CDR3 DNA is TGTGCCAGCAGCTTAGTTGGATTAGACTTCGCGAACACCGGGGAGCTGTTTTTT. Its translation is CASSLVGLDFANTGELFF.

This clone came up a few times. The chain links TRBV27 to TRBJ1-2, with D hard to call. V was pared by 4 bases and J by 4 bases, with 13 bases between. The CDR3 is 14 amino acids. Germline CDR1 is MNHEY and CDR2 is SMNVEV (reference sequence). The CDR3: CASSSLWDTYGYTF. In DNA, the CDR3 is TGTGCCAGCAGTTCCCTCTGGGATACCTATGGCTACACCTTC.

The chain uses TRBV11-2 and TRBJ2-5; no firm D call. CDR3 length: 16 amino acids. CDR1 and CDR2 (germline): SGHAT, FQNNGV. Trimming shortened V by 1 base and J by 5 bases, and 17 bases separated the two germline ends. The CDR3 reads CASSLGAGQHGETQYF. DNA of the CDR3: TGTGCCAGCAGCTTAGGGGCTGGTCAACACGGGGAGACCCAGTACTTC.

Of note for this clone: This could be a read error, since a much larger clone is one nucleotide away. Other DNA sequences in the same sample also yield this CDR3. The rearrangement uses TRBV6-4 and TRBJ2-1; 10 bases map to TRBD2. CDR3 length equals 15 residues. Germline CDR1 and CDR2: MRHNA and SNTAGT. The V gene end was trimmed by 0 bases and the J gene end by 6 bases; junction bases not matched to a gene: 2. CDR3 nucleotides: TGTGCCAGCAGTGACTCAAGCGGGGGGGCCAATGAGCAGTTCTTC. This translates into CASSDSSGGANEQFF.

This clone came up once. The chain links TRBV5-5 to TRBJ1-1, with 7 nucleotides matching TRBD1. The CDR3 totals 15 residues. Germline V CDR1 and CDR2: SGHKS, YYEKEE (reference sequence). Trimming removed 3 bases from V and 0 bases from J; junction bases left unmatched: 5. The CDR3 coding sequence is TGTGCCAGCAGCTCGTGGACAGGCGTGAACACTGAAGCTTTCTTT. Translation gives CASSSWTGVNTEAFF.

This chain joins TRBV6-5 and TRBJ2-7; TRBD2 matches at 7 bases. CDR3 length equals 15 residues. J gave up 1 base and V 5 bases, and 8 bases lay outside the gene matches. Germline lookup yields CDR1 MNHEY and CDR2 SVGAGI. The CDR3 bases are TGTGCCAGCAGTCCCGGGGTAGCGGGTTCCTACGAGCAGTACTTC. It encodes CASSPGVAGSYEQYF.

The rearrangement joins TRBV5-1 to TRBJ1-5, with D maybe TRBD1 (6 bases). With 4 bases removed from V and 4 bases from J, the gap between germline ends came to 9 bases. The germline V gene encodes CDR1 SGHRS and CDR2 YFSETQ. This CDR3 has 13 amino acids. The DNA of the CDR3 is TGCGCCAGCAGCCCCGACAGGAATCAGCCCCAGCATTTT. This codes for CASSPDRNQPQHF.

The chain recombines TRBV30 with TRBJ2-3, with D unresolved. The length of the CDR3 is 12 residues. V gave up 4 bases and J gave up 2 bases, with 7 bases separating them. Germline assignment: CDR1 GTSNPN and CDR2 SVGIG (reference sequence). CDR3 protein: CAWNPTTDTQYF. Here the CDR3 DNA reads TGTGCCTGGAACCCTACCACAGATACGCAGTATTTT.

This chain links TRBV2 with TRBJ2-1, with D possibly TRBD2 on 6 matching bases. The germline V and J ends were trimmed by 4 bases and 0 bases, with 10 bases remaining between them. Germline loops: CDR1 SNHLY, CDR2 FYNNEI. The CDR3 has 15 amino acids. The CDR3 DNA sequence: TGTGCCAGCAGTGGGTTGCGGGGCTCCTACAATGAGCAGTTCTTC. This translates into CASSGLRGSYNEQFF.

This clone was counted many times. The CDR3 DNA reads TGTGCCTCACCAGTGACTAGCGGGGGTGGGGAGCTGTTTTTT. Protein product: CASPVTSGGGELFF. V gene TRBV30 combines with J gene TRBJ2-2, with 12 bases fitting TRBD2. This CDR3 is built from 14 residues. J was trimmed by 8 bases and V by 7 bases; bases with no gene match: 8. Germline V gene data show CDR1 as GTSNPN and CDR2 as SVGIG (reference sequence).

The sample holds one count of this clone. This sequence joins TRBV28 and TRBJ2-4; 9 nucleotides match TRBD1. CDR3 length equals 14 residues. V lost 10 bases, J lost 7 bases, and 11 bases stayed unmatched. Germline-derived CDR1 and CDR2 are MDHEN and SYDVKM. CDR3 loop: CAKKMGDRDNIQYF. In nucleotides, the CDR3 is TGTGCCAAAAAGATGGGGGACAGGGATAACATTCAGTACTTC.

V gene TRBV27 combines with J gene TRBJ2-6; D gene ambiguous. Per the germline V gene, CDR1 is MNHEY and CDR2 is SMNVEV (reference sequence). Trimming removed 7 bases at V and 4 bases at J, with 17 bases between. This CDR3 is 16 amino acids long. As DNA, the CDR3 is TGTGCCAGCAAGTCTTCCTGGGTGCCCGGGGCCAACGTCCTGACTTTC. Translation: CASKSSWVPGANVLTF.